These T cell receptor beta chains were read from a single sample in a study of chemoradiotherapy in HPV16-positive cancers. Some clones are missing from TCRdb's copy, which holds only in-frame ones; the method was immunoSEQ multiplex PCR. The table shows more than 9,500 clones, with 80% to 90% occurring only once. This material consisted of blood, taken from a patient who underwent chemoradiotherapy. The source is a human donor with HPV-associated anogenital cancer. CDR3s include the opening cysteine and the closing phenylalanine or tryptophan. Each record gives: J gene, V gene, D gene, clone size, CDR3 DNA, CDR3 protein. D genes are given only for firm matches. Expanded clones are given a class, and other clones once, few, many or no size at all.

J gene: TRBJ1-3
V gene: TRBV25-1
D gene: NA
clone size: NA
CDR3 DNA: TGTGCCAGCAGTGAATCGTCAAAGTGGGACTCTGGAAACACCATATATTTT
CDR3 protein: CASSESSKWDSGNTIYF

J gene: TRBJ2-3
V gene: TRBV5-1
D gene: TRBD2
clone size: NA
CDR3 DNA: TGCGCCAGCCGGTTAGCGGGGGTGACAGATACGCAGTATTTT
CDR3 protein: CASRLAGVTDTQYF

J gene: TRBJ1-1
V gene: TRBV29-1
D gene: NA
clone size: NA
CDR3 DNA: TGCAGCGTTGAGCGCACAGGGTCTGAAGCTTTCTTT
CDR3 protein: CSVERTGSEAFF

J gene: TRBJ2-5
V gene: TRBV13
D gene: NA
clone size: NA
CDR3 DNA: TGTGCCAGCAGCTTTCCTACAGGGTTAGAGACCCAGTACTTC
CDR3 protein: CASSFPTGLETQYF

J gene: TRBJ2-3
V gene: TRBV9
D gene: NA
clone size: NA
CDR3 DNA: TGTGCCAGCAGGTCCCGGGACTCGAGCACAGATACGCAGTATTTT
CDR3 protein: CASRSRDSSTDTQYF

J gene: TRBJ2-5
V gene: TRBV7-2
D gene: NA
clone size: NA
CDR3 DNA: TGTGCCAGCAGCTTACGGTCAGGGGCCCAAGAGACCCAGTACTTC
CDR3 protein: CASSLRSGAQETQYF

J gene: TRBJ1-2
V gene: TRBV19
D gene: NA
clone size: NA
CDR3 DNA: TGTGCCAGTACCACGAACAGGGAAGGCTACACCTTC
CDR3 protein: CASTTNREGYTF

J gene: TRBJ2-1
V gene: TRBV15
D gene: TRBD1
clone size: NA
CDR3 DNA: TGTGCCACCAGCAGATTCGGGGACAGCTTGTACAATGAGCAGTTCTTC
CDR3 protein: CATSRFGDSLYNEQFF

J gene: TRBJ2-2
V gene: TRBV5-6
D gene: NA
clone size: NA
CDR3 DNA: TGTGCCAGCAGCTTGGTCCAGGGGACCGGGGAGCTGTTTTTT
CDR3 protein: CASSLVQGTGELFF

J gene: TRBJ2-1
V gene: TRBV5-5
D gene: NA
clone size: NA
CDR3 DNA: TGTGCCAGCAGCTTCCGGGACCTTACCTACAATGAGCAGTTCTTC
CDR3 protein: CASSFRDLTYNEQFF

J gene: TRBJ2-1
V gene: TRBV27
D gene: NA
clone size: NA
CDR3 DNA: TGTGCCAGCAGTTTGCAGACAGTCTACAATGAGCAGTTCTTC
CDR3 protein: CASSLQTVYNEQFF

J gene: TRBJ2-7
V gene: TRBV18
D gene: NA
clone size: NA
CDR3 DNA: TGTGCCAGCTCACCACCGGGGGTCGGGGTTTCCTACGAGCAGTACTTC
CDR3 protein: CASSPPGVGVSYEQYF

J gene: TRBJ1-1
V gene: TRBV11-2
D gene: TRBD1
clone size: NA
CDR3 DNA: TGTGCCAGCAGCACCTACAGGGGGGTGGGGTCTGAAGCTTTCTTT
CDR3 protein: CASSTYRGVGSEAFF

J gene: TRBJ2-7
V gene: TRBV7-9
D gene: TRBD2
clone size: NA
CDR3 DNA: TGTGCCAGCAGTCGCGCTATGGGGGGGATCACCTACGAGCAGTACTTC
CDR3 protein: CASSRAMGGITYEQYF

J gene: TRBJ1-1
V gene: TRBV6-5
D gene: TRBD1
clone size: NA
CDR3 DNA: TGTGCCAGCAGTGCCCAGACAGGGAGGCACACTGAAGCTTTCTTT
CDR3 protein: CASSAQTGRHTEAFF

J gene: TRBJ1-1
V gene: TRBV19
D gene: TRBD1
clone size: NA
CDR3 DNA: TGTGCCAGTACACCCTCCCCGGGACAGCCGAACACTGAAGCTTTCTTT
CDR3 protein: CASTPSPGQPNTEAFF

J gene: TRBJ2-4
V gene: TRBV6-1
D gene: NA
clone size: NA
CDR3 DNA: TGTGCCAGCAGTGAATTCGGCAGGGGCCTCTCCAAAAACATTCAGTACTTC
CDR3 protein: CASSEFGRGLSKNIQYF

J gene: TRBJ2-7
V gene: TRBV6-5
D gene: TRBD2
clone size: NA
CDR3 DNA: TGTGCCAGCAGTTACTCACGGCGGGGGTCCTACGAGCAGTACTTC
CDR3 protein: CASSYSRRGSYEQYF

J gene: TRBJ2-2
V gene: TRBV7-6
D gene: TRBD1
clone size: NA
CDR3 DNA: TGTGCCAGCAGCTTAGTTAGGACAGGGGGAACCGGCGGGGAGCTGTTTTTT
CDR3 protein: CASSLVRTGGTGGELFF

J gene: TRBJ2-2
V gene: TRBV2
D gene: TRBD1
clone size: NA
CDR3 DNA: TGTGCCAGCAGTGAGTGGAAGGGGGCATTCGGGGAGCTGTTTTTT
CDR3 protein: CASSEWKGAFGELFF

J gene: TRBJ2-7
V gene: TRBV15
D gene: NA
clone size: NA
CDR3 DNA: TGTGCCACCAGCAGCTTGACACCCTACGAGCAGTACTTC
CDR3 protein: CATSSLTPYEQYF

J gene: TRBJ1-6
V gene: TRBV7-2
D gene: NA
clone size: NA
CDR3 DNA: TGTGCCAGCAGCTTAGTGGCAGAGAATAATTCACCCCTCCACTTT
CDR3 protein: CASSLVAENNSPLHF

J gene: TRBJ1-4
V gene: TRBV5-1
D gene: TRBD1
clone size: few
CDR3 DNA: TGCGCCAGCAGCTTGGGATCAGGGGGCGGAGCAGCTGAAAAACTGTTTTTT
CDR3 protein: CASSLGSGGGAAEKLFF

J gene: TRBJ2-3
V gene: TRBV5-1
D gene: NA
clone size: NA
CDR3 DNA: TGCGCCAGCAGCTTAAACGTGCAGGGGAAAGATACGCAGTATTTT
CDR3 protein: CASSLNVQGKDTQYF

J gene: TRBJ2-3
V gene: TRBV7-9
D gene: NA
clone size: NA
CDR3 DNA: TGTGCCAGCAGCTCGGACCTTTTCACAGATACGCAGTATTTT
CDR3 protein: CASSSDLFTDTQYF

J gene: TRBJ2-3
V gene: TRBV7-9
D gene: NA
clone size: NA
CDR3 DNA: TGTGCCAGCAGCCAGACCAGTGGCGCAGATACGCAGTATTTT
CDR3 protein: CASSQTSGADTQYF

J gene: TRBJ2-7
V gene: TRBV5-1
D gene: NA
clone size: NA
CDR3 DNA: TGCGCCAGCAGCTGGGGCTACGAGCAGTACTTC
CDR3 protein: CASSWGYEQYF

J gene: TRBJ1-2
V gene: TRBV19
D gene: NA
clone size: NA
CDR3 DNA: TGTGCCAGTAGTATCCGACACAACAACTATGGCTACACCTTC
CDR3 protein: CASSIRHNNYGYTF

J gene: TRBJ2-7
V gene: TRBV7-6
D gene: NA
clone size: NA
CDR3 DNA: TGTGCCAGCAGCCTCAACCGGTACGAGCAGTACTTC
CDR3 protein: CASSLNRYEQYF

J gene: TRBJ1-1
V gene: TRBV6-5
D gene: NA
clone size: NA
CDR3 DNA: TGTGCCAGCAGTTACTCGGGGACACCCTCGGCTTTCTTT
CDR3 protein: CASSYSGTPSAFF

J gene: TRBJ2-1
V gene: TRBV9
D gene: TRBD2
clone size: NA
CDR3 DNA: TGTGCCAGCAGCGTAGTCGGTAGCGGGGACTACAATGAGCAGTTCTTC
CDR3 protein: CASSVVGSGDYNEQFF

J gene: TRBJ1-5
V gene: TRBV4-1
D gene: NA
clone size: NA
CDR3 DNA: TGCGCCAGCAGCCAAGATCTTCGACGGAGTAGGGGAGGCCAGCCCCAGCATTTT
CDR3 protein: CASSQDLRRSRGGQPQHF

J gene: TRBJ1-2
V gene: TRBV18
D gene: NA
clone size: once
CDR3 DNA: TGTGCCAGCACCCACAACGGGGAACCCTTAGGGTATGGCTACACCTTC
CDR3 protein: CASTHNGEPLGYGYTF

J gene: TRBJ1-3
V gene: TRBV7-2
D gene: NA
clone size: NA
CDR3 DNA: TGTGCCAGCAGCCTTCAGGGCACTGGAAACACCATATATTTT
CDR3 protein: CASSLQGTGNTIYF

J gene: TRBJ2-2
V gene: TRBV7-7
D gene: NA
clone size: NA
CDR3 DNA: TGTGCCAGCAGCTTAGACAGGGACGGGGAGCTGTTTTTT
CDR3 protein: CASSLDRDGELFF

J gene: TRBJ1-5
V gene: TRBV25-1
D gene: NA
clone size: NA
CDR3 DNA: TGTGCCAGCAGTGAGAGGGGTTCCCCTAATCAGCCCCAGCATTTT
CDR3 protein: CASSERGSPNQPQHF

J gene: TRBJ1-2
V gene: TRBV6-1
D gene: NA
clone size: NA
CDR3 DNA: TGTGCCAGCAGGACAGGCTACACCTTC
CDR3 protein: CASRTGYTF

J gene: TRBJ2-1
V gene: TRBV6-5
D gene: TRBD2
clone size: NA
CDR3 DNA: TGTGCCAGCAGTCGCATAGCGGGGGGAAACAATGAGCAGTTCTTC
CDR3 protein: CASSRIAGGNNEQFF

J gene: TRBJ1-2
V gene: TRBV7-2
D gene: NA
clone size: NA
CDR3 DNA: TGTGCCAGCAGCCTACAGGATAACTATGGCTACACCTTC
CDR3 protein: CASSLQDNYGYTF

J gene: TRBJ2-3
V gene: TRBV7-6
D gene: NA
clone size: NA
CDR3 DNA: TGTGCCAGCAGCCCCTACACAGATACGCAGTATTTT
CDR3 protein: CASSPYTDTQYF

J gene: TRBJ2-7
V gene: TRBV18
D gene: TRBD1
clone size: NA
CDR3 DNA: TGTGCCAGCTCAACGACAGGGGGGACGAGGGAGCAGTACTTC
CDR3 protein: CASSTTGGTREQYF

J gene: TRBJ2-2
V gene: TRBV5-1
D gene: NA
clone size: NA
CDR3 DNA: TGCGCCAGCAGCTTGGATCTCCATAACACCGGGGAGCTGTTTTTT
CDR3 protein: CASSLDLHNTGELFF

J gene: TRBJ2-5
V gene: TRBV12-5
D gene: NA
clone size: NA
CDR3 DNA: TGTGCTAGTGGTTCGGGGTCACGAGAGACCCAGTACTTC
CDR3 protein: CASGSGSRETQYF

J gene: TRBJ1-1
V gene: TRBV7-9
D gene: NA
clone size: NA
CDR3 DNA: TGTGCCAGCAGCTTAGATCAGGGGACGAGGTCTGAAGCTTTCTTT
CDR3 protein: CASSLDQGTRSEAFF

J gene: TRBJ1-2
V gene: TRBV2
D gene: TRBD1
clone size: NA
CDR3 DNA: TGTGCCAGCAGGGCGGACAGGGAAAGCGGCTACACCTTC
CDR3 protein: CASRADRESGYTF

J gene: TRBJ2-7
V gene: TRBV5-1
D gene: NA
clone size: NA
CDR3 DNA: TGCGCCAGCAGCTTGGAGCCCTACGAGCAGTACTTC
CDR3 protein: CASSLEPYEQYF

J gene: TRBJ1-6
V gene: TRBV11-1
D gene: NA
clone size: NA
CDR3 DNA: TGTGCCAGCAGCCCGGGACAATATAATTCACCCCTCCACTTT
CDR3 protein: CASSPGQYNSPLHF

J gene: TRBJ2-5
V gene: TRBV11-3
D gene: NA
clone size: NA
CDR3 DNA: TGTGCCAGCAGCCCGACCAGGGCAGAGACCCAGTACTTC
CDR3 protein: CASSPTRAETQYF

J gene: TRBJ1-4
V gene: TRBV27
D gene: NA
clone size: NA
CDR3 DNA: TGTGCCAGCAGTTTAAGGGGAGGGCGAGGTGGGAATGAAAAACTGTTTTTT
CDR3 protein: CASSLRGGRGGNEKLFF

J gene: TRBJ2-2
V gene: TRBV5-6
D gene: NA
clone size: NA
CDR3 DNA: TGTGCCAGCAGCTTGATCCTAGGGACCGGGGAGCTGTTTTTT
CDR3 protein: CASSLILGTGELFF

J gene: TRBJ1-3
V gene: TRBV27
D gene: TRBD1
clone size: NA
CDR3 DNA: TGTGCCAGCAGGGGACAGGGTTGGCACGGAAACACCATATATTTT
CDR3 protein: CASRGQGWHGNTIYF

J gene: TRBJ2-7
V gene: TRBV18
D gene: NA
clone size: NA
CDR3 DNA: TGTGCCAGCTCACCGACGGACAGCTCCTACGAGCAGTACTTC
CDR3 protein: CASSPTDSSYEQYF

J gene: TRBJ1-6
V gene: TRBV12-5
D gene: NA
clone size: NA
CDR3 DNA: TGTGCTAGTATGGGTACGACGGATTCACCCCTCCACTTT
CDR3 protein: CASMGTTDSPLHF

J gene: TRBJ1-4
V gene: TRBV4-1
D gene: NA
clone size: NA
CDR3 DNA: TGCGCCAGCAGCCCTCTAGGACAGTCAACTGATGAAAAACTGTTTTTT
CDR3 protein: CASSPLGQSTDEKLFF

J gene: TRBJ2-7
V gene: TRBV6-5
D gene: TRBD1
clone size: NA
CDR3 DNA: TGTGCCAGCAGCCACGAGGGACAGGGGGCCCACGAGCAGTATTTC
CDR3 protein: CASSHEGQGAHEQYF

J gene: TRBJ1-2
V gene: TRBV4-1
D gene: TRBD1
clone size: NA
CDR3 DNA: TGCGCCAGCAGCTCAGGGGGAGGGAACTATGGCTACACCTTC
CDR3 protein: CASSSGGGNYGYTF

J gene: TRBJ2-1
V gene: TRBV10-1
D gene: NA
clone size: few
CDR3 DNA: TGCGCCAGCAGTGAGTCGAATATCAACCGGGAGTTCTTC
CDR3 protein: CASSESNINREFF

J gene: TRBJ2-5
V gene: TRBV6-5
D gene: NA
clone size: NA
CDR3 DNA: TGTGCCAGCAGGCCGGGGCAGACCCAAGAGACCCAGTACTTC
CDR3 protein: CASRPGQTQETQYF

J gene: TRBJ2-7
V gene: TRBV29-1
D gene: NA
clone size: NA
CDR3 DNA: TGCAGCGTTGAAGATTGGGGCACCGTCTCCTACGAGCAGTACTTC
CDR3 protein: CSVEDWGTVSYEQYF